These 23 T cell receptor beta chains came from one sample sequenced in a study of T cell changes during pregnancy in multiple sclerosis. Data came from immunoSEQ multiplex PCR; TCRdb stores just in-frame clones and leaves some out. The table has tens of thousands of clones, around 90% seen once. The material was CD4+ T cells from peripheral blood mononuclear cells, obtained in the third trimester of pregnancy. These receptors came from a female donor in good health, enrolled as a control in a pregnancy study.

This chain joins TRBV19 and TRBJ2-1; 13 bases match TRBD2. This CDR3 has 13 residues. Germline V gene sequence: CDR1 LNHDA, CDR2 SQIVND (reference sequence). CDR3 sequence reads: CAVGLAGWDEQFF. CDR3 DNA: TGTGCGGTGGGACTAGCGGGGTGGGATGAGCAGTTCTTC.

The chain links TRBV5-1 to TRBJ1-4, with 7 bases fitting TRBD1. CDR3 size: 15 residues. The ends lost 0 bases at V and 10 bases at J; junction bases unmatched: 9. CDR1 SGHRS and CDR2 YFSETQ come from the germline V gene. The CDR3 protein is CASSLAGQGDGKLFF. The CDR3 DNA reads as TGCGCCAGCAGCTTGGCCGGGCAGGGGGACGGAAAACTGTTTTTT.

The chain employs TRBV6-5 and TRBJ1-6, with D possibly matching TRBD1 (6 bases). This CDR3 comprises 12 residues. Trimming stripped 5 bases from V and 9 bases from J, with 8 bases between. Looked up from germline, CDR1 is MNHEY and CDR2 is SVGAGI. This CDR3 is CASSRRGSPLHF. The CDR3 DNA is TGTGCCAGCAGTCGCAGGGGTTCACCCCTCCACTTT.

The chain employs TRBV28 and TRBJ1-4; the match to TRBD1 covers 11 bases. Trimming at V came to 1 base and at J to 6 bases, leaving 10 bases not matched to a gene. The CDR3 runs 18 residues. Per germline, CDR1 MDHEN and CDR2 SYDVKM. The CDR3 DNA reads TGTGCCAGCAGTTTATTCGTGCAACGGACAGGGGGCGATGAAAAACTGTTTTTT. It encodes CASSLFVQRTGGDEKLFF.

The chain has TRBV9 and TRBJ2-3; 11 nucleotides match TRBD2. Germline lookup yields CDR1 SGDLS and CDR2 YYNGEE. The CDR3 is 19 residues long. Germline trimming cut 0 bases from V and 3 bases from J; bases unmatched to any gene: 12. Here the CDR3 reads CASSVEANRASGRTDTQYF. The CDR3 DNA is TGTGCCAGCAGCGTAGAGGCCAACCGGGCTAGCGGGAGGACAGATACGCAGTATTTT.

The genes are TRBV7-2 and TRBJ2-4, with 12 positions matching TRBD2. J lost 7 bases, V lost 1 base, and 11 bases had no gene match. Germline V gene sequence: CDR1 SGHTA, CDR2 FQGNSA. The CDR3 has 18 amino acids. The CDR3, as DNA: TGTGCCAGCAGCTTAGAGCCCCCGATACTAGCGGGGGGTAACATTCAGTACTTC. It encodes CASSLEPPILAGGNIQYF.

J is TRBJ1-6 and V is TRBV7-2; 11 nucleotides match TRBD1. With 5 bases clipped from V and 6 bases from J, the junction kept 9 bases outside the gene matches. The CDR3 runs 17 residues. Per the germline V gene, CDR1 is SGHTA and CDR2 is FQGNSA. The DNA of the CDR3 is TGTGCCAGCAGCCTACCCACCGGGACAGGGGGTAATTCACCCCTCCACTTT. Translation: CASSLPTGTGGNSPLHF.

The rearrangement uses TRBV7-2 and TRBJ1-2, with a possible D match to TRBD1 (6 bases). Trimming shortened V by 5 bases and J by 4 bases, and 17 bases separated the two germline ends. The CDR3 is 15 amino acids. CDR1 SGHTA and CDR2 FQGNSA come from the germline V gene. The CDR3 DNA follows: TGTGCCAGCAGCCAGAGCGGGGGCATCCCCTATGGCTACACCTTC. It codes for CASSQSGGIPYGYTF. Filled out from reference TRBV7-2 and TRBJ1-2, the complete variable domain reads GAGVSQSPSNKVTEKGKDVELRCDPISGHTALYWYRQSLGQGLEFLIYFQGNSAPDKSGLPSDRFSAERTGGSVSTLTIQRTQQEDSAVYLCASSQSGGIPYGYTFGSGTRLTVV.

This clone occurred once. The rearrangement links TRBV5-1 to TRBJ2-1; D is undetermined. V lost 0 bases to trimming and J lost 15 bases, with 19 bases between them. Germline assignment: CDR1 SGHRS and CDR2 YFSETQ. CDR3 length: 14 residues. The CDR3 DNA is TGCGCCAGCAGCTTGGCGGAGCCCCCCTATGGTCTGTTCTTC. Translation gives CASSLAEPPYGLFF.

The V call is TRBV4-1, the J call TRBJ2-3; 8 bases map to TRBD1. CDR1 and CDR2 from the germline V gene are MGHRA and YSYEKL. The junction had 8 bases not matched to a gene; V was cut back by 1 base and J by 5 bases. CDR3 length: 16 amino acids. CDR3: CASSQGRQGTLDTQYF. For the CDR3, the DNA is TGCGCCAGCAGCCAAGGGCGACAGGGGACCCTAGATACGCAGTATTTT.

The rearrangement uses TRBV19 and TRBJ1-4, with TRBD1 as a possible D gene (6 bases). This CDR3 comprises 15 residues. The V gene's germline CDR1 is LNHDA and CDR2 SQIVND (reference sequence). The V and J ends lost 5 bases and 3 bases respectively, with 13 bases between them. As DNA, the CDR3 is TGTGCCAGTAGTGTCGGACAGCTCTCTAATGAAAAACTGTTTTTT. It codes for CASSVGQLSNEKLFF.

The rearrangement joins TRBV6-5 to TRBJ1-2; 7 positions match TRBD1. The V segment lost 6 bases and the J segment 8 bases; nucleotides outside the gene matches: 9. Germline lookup yields CDR1 MNHEY and CDR2 SVGAGI. The CDR3 totals 13 residues. Written as DNA, the CDR3 is TGTGCCAGCAGCATAGACAGGGCACGAGGCTACACCTTC. It codes for CASSIDRARGYTF.

Only a few counts were recorded for this clone. The chain has TRBV7-9 and TRBJ1-2, with D maybe TRBD1 (5 bases). The CDR3 contains 12 residues. Germline V CDR1 and CDR2: SEHNR, FQNEAQ (reference sequence). Trimming took off 6 bases at V and 2 bases at J, with 7 bases between the two ends. The CDR3 nucleotides are TGTGCCAGCAGTCGACAGAACTATGGCTACACCTTC. This translates into CASSRQNYGYTF.

This clone was counted once. CDR3 in amino acids: CASSSPGPGNTEAFF. CDR3 bases: TGTGCCAGCAGCTCCCCTGGGCCCGGGAACACTGAAGCTTTCTTT. The chain recombines TRBV7-9 with TRBJ1-1; no reliable D call. Germline V gene data show CDR1 as SEHNR and CDR2 as FQNEAQ (reference sequence). V lost 4 bases, J lost 1 base, and 13 bases lay in between. The CDR3 runs to 15 residues.

The chain has TRBV14 and TRBJ1-2; D gene unclear. The germline CDR1 and CDR2 sequences are SGHDN and FVKESK. The V gene lost 0 bases and the J gene lost 1 base, with 12 bases spanning the gap. The CDR3 length is 16 residues. CDR3 loop: CASSQDRSRSNYGYTF. DNA for the CDR3: TGTGCCAGCAGCCAAGATCGGAGCAGAAGTAACTATGGCTACACCTTC.

The CDR3 protein is CSVRVQPVEAFF. The CDR3, as DNA: TGCAGCGTTCGGGTCCAGCCTGTCGAAGCTTTCTTT. The chain is built from TRBV29-1 and TRBJ1-1; D not certain. This CDR3 has 12 residues. The germline V gene has CDR1 SQVTM and CDR2 ANQGSEA. The V end lost 5 bases, the J end lost 8 bases, and 15 bases lay between the germline ends.

V usage is TRBV18 and J usage is TRBJ1-1; 11 positions match TRBD1. V trimming: 1 base; J trimming: 9 bases; junction bases outside the gene matches: 13. The CDR3 loop spans 17 amino acids. Germline values: CDR1 KGHSH, CDR2 LQKENI. CDR3 in DNA: TGTGCCAGCTCACCACTGGGGACAGGGGGGAATTTCCCGAAAGCTTTCTTT. This encodes CASSPLGTGGNFPKAFF.

CDR3 loop: CASSLGGQTFGYTF. The CDR3, as DNA: TGTGCCAGCAGCCTCGGGGGGCAAACTTTCGGCTACACCTTC. The chain combines TRBV7-7 with TRBJ1-2, with D tentatively TRBD1 (6 bases). Germline CDR1 and CDR2: SSHAT and FNYEAQ (reference sequence). The V end was cut by 5 bases, the J end by 8 bases, with 18 bases between. This CDR3 comprises 14 residues.

The CDR3 nucleotides read TGTGCCAGCAGCGAGGGGACAGCCAATTCCTACGAGCAGTACTTC. Translating it yields CASSEGTANSYEQYF. The genes are TRBV9 and TRBJ2-7; 7 nucleotides align to TRBD1. Germline-derived CDR1 and CDR2 are SGDLS and YYNGEE. J was trimmed by 1 base and V by 3 bases; bases with no gene match: 7. This CDR3 has 15 residues.

This clone was seen more than once but under ten times. The gene calls are TRBV9 and TRBJ1-1; D uncertain. The CDR3 is 14 residues long. CDR1 is SGDLS and CDR2 is YYNGEE in the germline V gene. Trimming left V 0 bases short and J 1 base short, with 7 bases between. CDR3 bases: TGTGCCAGCAGCGTAGCTTACGGGAACACTGAAGCTTTCTTT. It yields the protein CASSVAYGNTEAFF.

The CDR3 sequence: CASSLTYNQPQHF. As DNA, the CDR3 is TGTGCCAGCAGCTTAACGTACAATCAGCCCCAGCATTTT. The V and J genes are TRBV7-3 and TRBJ1-5; D is unresolved. The V gene lost 0 bases and the J gene lost 3 bases, with 3 bases spanning the gap. This CDR3 region has 13 residues. Germline V gene sequence: CDR1 SGHTA, CDR2 FQGTGA.

This chain connects TRBV7-2 to TRBJ2-5; D is unresolved. Germline CDR1 SGHTA, CDR2 FQGNSA. The CDR3 contains 12 residues. Trimming shortened V by 1 base and J by 9 bases, and 9 bases separated the two germline ends. The CDR3 spells CASSLGSSAQYF. CDR3 sequence (DNA): TGTGCCAGCAGCTTAGGGAGTTCGGCCCAGTACTTC.

The chain employs TRBV14 and TRBJ2-1; D might be TRBD1 (6 bases). V dropped 0 bases and J dropped 8 bases, with 14 bases sitting between them. CDR3 length: 15 residues. Germline CDR1 reads SGHDN; CDR2 reads FVKESK. Written as DNA, the CDR3 is TGTGCCAGCAGCCAAGATTGGGGGACATCATATGAGCAGTTCTTC. Protein sequence: CASSQDWGTSYEQFF.